Detailed here is one T cell receptor (beta chain). The antigen is undetermined. The data derive from a study of somatic mutations in cytotoxic T cells in rheumatoid arthritis. Whole-study results and caveats: Researchers did not know the antigen targets of the expanded CD8+ clones. The study found no significant difference in CD8+ T-cell clonality between rheumatoid arthritis patients and age-matched healthy controls.

Assay used: immunoSEQ multiplex PCR; TCRdb lists only in-frame clones, some missing. The sample yields fewer than 25,000 clones, over 75% seen once. The specimen was CD8+ T cells sorted from blood. The sequence was collected from a woman between 50 and 59 years old in good health.

CDR3 amino acids: CASSYPGHLTGELFF. The DNA of the CDR3 is TGTGCCAGCAGCTATCCGGGACACCTCACCGGGGAGCTGTTTTTT. The chain employs TRBV7-3 and TRBJ2-2; perhaps TRBD1 as D (6 bases). Germline lookup yields CDR1 SGHTA and CDR2 FQGTGA. The CDR3 runs to 15 residues. V was cut by 4 bases and J by 4 bases, with 13 bases left in between.